What follows are 29 T cell receptor beta chains derived from one specimen sequenced in a study of blood T cells in healthy people across ages. The second PCR ran about 6 to 11 cycles with a sample-barcoded 5' primer and J-beta primers. TCRdb re-derived calls from the 5' RACE reads in MiXCR, one entry per CDR3 protein. The sample records hundreds of thousands of distinct CDR3 sequences, over 40% being singletons. The sample consisted of blood. These receptors were collected from a woman older than 75 in good health.

This clonotype was detected ten times or more. The chain employs TRBV12-3 or TRBV12-4 and TRBJ1-1; the D is unclear. Trimming pared 6 bases from V and 0 bases from J, leaving 5 bases between. The CDR3 sequence is 12 residues long. DNA of the CDR3: TGTGCCAGCAGCCCCGTGAACACTGAAGCTTTCTTT. This encodes CASSPVNTEAFF.

The sample holds a few counts of this clonotype. The chain has TRBV7-9 and TRBJ1-6; a weak D match, TRBD1 (5 bases). Germline lookup yields CDR1 SEHNR and CDR2 FQNEAQ (reference sequence). The CDR3 extends over 16 amino acids. Trimming cost V 0 bases and J 5 bases, with 11 bases left between them. CDR3 sequence (DNA): TGTGCCAGCAGCTTAGCGGGGGGGATCGATAATTCACCCCTCCACTTT. Protein sequence: CASSLAGGIDNSPLHF.

The chain combines TRBV20-1 with TRBJ2-1, with D hard to call. The CDR3 totals 12 residues. V was cut by 3 bases and J by 10 bases, with 13 bases left in between. Per germline, CDR1 DFQATT and CDR2 SNEGSKA (reference sequence). DNA of the CDR3: TGCAGTGCTAGTGCGCTTCGTAGGGAGCAGTTCTTC. Encoded protein: CSASALRREQFF.

This sequence joins TRBV18 and TRBJ1-1; the D is unclear. CDR3 length: 14 residues. Trimming left V 2 bases short and J 3 bases short, with 10 bases between. Germline CDR1 is KGHSH and CDR2 is LQKENI. This chain's CDR3 is CASSPFRRDTEAFF. The CDR3 DNA reads TGTGCCAGCTCACCATTTAGGAGGGACACTGAAGCTTTCTTT.

This chain links TRBV7-2 with TRBJ2-7; 13 positions agree with TRBD2. CDR1 and CDR2 from the germline V gene are SGHTA and FQGNSA. The CDR3 runs 17 residues. The V gene end was trimmed by 5 bases and the J gene end by 4 bases; junction bases not matched to a gene: 11. This CDR3 is CASSPRTSGSPRYEQYF. CDR3 DNA: TGTGCCAGCAGCCCCCGGACTAGCGGGAGCCCCCGATACGAGCAGTACTTC.

For this clonotype: Sequence at one end of the junction differs from germline and may be a read error. Here the CDR3 DNA reads TGTGCCTGCAGCCCAGCACACAGGGGAGGCTTGGAGACCCAGTACTTC. Translating gives CACSPAHRGGLETQYF. The gene calls are TRBV25-1 and TRBJ2-7; D might be TRBD1 (7 bases). The end of the DNA aligns better with TRBJ2-5, so the J call may be wrong. There are 16 residues in the CDR3. Per the germline V gene, CDR1 is MGHDK and CDR2 is SYGVNS.

This chain connects TRBV27 to TRBJ2-7; 8 bases are shared with TRBD1. The germline V gene encodes CDR1 MNHEY and CDR2 SMNVEV (reference sequence). The J segment lost 6 bases and the V segment lost 5 bases, leaving 6 bases of the junction unmatched. This CDR3 contains 13 residues. The CDR3 nucleotides read TGTGCCAGCAGTATTGGACAGGGTGTCGAGCAGTACTTC. Translation gives CASSIGQGVEQYF.

In this sample, this clonotype turned up once. This chain links TRBV5-6 with TRBJ2-7; 10 bases map to TRBD2. V was pared by 4 bases and J by 4 bases, with 8 bases of the junction left unmatched. Germline CDR1 reads SGHDT; CDR2 reads YYEEEE. This CDR3 region has 15 residues. Here the CDR3 reads CASSLGLAERYEQYF. In nucleotides, the CDR3 is TGTGCCAGCAGCCTAGGACTAGCGGAGCGGTACGAGCAGTACTTC.

The V call is TRBV7-2, the J call TRBJ2-3; D may match TRBD1 or TRBD2 (5 bases each). V shed 1 base and J shed 1 base, with 9 bases lying between them. CDR3 length: 15 residues. Germline loops: CDR1 SGHTA, CDR2 FQGNSA. Here the CDR3 DNA reads TGTGCCAGCAGCTTAGACCCGGGGCGCACAGATACGCAGTATTTT. Translated, it gives CASSLDPGRTDTQYF.

This clonotype showed up just once. This may stem from a read error, because a much larger clone lies one nucleotide away. The chain carries TRBV12-3 or TRBV12-4 and TRBJ2-7; 11 nucleotides align to TRBD2. Trimming took 5 bases from V and 7 from J; bases not matched to a gene: 13. The CDR3 covers 16 residues. The CDR3 sequence: CASSPGLAASYKEQYF. CDR3 coding DNA: TGTGCCAGCAGTCCGGGACTAGCGGCGTCCTACAAGGAGCAGTACTTC.

This clonotype was counted at least ten times. V gene TRBV12-3 or TRBV12-4 combines with J gene TRBJ2-7, with D possibly being TRBD1 (6 bases). The CDR3 covers 11 residues. Trimming shortened V by 9 bases and J by 2 bases, and 8 bases separated the two germline ends. As DNA, the CDR3 is TGTGCCAGTCGACAGGCCTACGAGCAGTACTTC. Its translation: CASRQAYEQYF.

This clonotype was detected only a few times. The junction shows a germline mismatch at one end, possibly a read error. This chain's CDR3 is CASSYSVTIQGSGNTIYF. CDR3 DNA sequence: TGTGCCAGTAGTTACTCGGTTACGATCCAAGGCTCTGGAAACACCATATATTTT. The chain combines TRBV6-5 with TRBJ1-3; D remains ambiguous. CDR3 length: 18 residues. The germline V gene encodes CDR1 MNHEY and CDR2 SVGAGI.

As concerns this clonotype: A much larger clone differs from this one at a single base, so this may be a read error. The chain combines TRBV5-1 with TRBJ2-1; maybe TRBD2 (6 bases). Trimming took 4 bases from V and 8 from J, leaving 10 bases between them. This CDR3 contains 12 residues. Germline values: CDR1 SGHRS, CDR2 YFSETQ. The CDR3 loop reads CASSKRDYEQFF. The CDR3 region has the DNA TGCGCCAGCAGCAAGAGGGACTATGAGCAGTTCTTC.

The chain joins TRBV18 to TRBJ1-4; no firm D call. Trimming shortened V by 2 bases and J by 7 bases, and 8 bases separated the two germline ends. CDR3 length equals 13 residues. Looked up from germline, CDR1 is KGHSH and CDR2 is LQKENI. The CDR3 nucleotides are TGTGCCAGCTCACCATTTTACGGTGAAAAACTGTTTTTT. Protein: CASSPFYGEKLFF.

For this clonotype: The junction departs from germline at one end; a sequencing error may be responsible. This chain joins TRBV20-1 and TRBJ1-4, with D perhaps TRBD1 (5 bases). The CDR3 extends over 16 amino acids. Germline lookup yields CDR1 DFQATT and CDR2 SNEGSKA (reference sequence). The CDR3 loop reads CSARGHFGPEGEKLFF. The DNA for the CDR3 is TGCAGTGCGAGAGGCCACTTCGGACCGGAGGGGGAAAAACTGTTTTTT.

The V call is TRBV4-1, the J call TRBJ1-3; D perhaps matches TRBD1 (5 bases). Germline V gives CDR1 MGHRA, CDR2 YSYEKL. Trimming cost V 0 bases and J 4 bases, with 10 bases left between them. The CDR3 is 15 amino acids. The CDR3 DNA sequence: TGCGCCAGCAGCCAAGATCTCTCAGGGGGAAACACCATATATTTT. Translating it yields CASSQDLSGGNTIYF.

This clonotype occurred many times. The chain links TRBV20-1 to TRBJ1-4; D ambiguous. The V end lost 0 bases, the J end lost 8 bases, and 10 bases lay between the germline ends. Germline V gives CDR1 DFQATT, CDR2 SNEGSKA (reference sequence). There are 13 residues in the CDR3. CDR3 amino acids: CSARDLRGEKLFF. The CDR3 DNA reads TGCAGTGCTAGAGATCTACGAGGGGAAAAACTGTTTTTT.

The table lists this clonotype with a few counts. Possible read error: a much larger clone is one base away. The V call is TRBV28, the J call TRBJ1-2, with D possibly matching TRBD1 (5 bases). The CDR3 is made up of 14 amino acids. The V gene's germline CDR1 is MDHEN and CDR2 SYDVKM. With 6 bases removed from V and 0 bases from J, the gap between germline ends came to 11 bases. The CDR3 DNA is TGTGCCAGCAGGTTGGCAGGGCCTAACTATGGCTACACCTTC. Protein sequence: CASRLAGPNYGYTF.

About this clonotype itself: A much larger clone lies one base from this, so it may be a read error. The chain recombines TRBV5-1 with TRBJ2-5, with D tentatively TRBD1 (5 bases). Looked up from germline, CDR1 is SGHRS and CDR2 is YFSETQ. The CDR3 spans 15 residues. The CDR3 DNA reads as TGCACCAGCAGCTTAGGGGATCCTGGGCAAGAGACCCAGTACTTC. This gives the protein CTSSLGDPGQETQYF.

This clonotype was counted many times. CDR3: CASSVGGIGSTQYF. DNA for the CDR3: TGTGCCAGCAGCGTAGGGGGAATCGGGAGTACGCAGTATTTT. The chain couples TRBV9 to TRBJ2-3, with D possibly being TRBD2 (6 bases). Germline assignment: CDR1 SGDLS and CDR2 YYNGEE. V lost 0 bases and J lost 8, with 13 bases in between. This CDR3 contains 14 residues.

J is TRBJ2-1 and V is TRBV5-1, with a possible D match to TRBD1 (5 bases). The CDR3 is made up of 15 amino acids. The ends were cut back, 3 bases at V and 4 bases at J, with 14 bases in the middle. The V gene's germline CDR1 is SGHRS and CDR2 YFSETQ. The CDR3 region is CASSSDRSYYNEQFF. The CDR3 DNA sequence: TGCGCCAGCAGCTCCGACAGAAGTTATTACAATGAGCAGTTCTTC. The whole variable domain, filled in from reference TRBV5-1 and TRBJ2-1, reads KAGVTQTPRYLIKTRGQQVTLSCSPISGHRSVSWYQQTPGQGLQFLFEYFSETQRNKGNFPGRFSGRQFSNSRSEMNVSTLELGDSALYLCASSSDRSYYNEQFFGPGTRLTVL.

The chain combines TRBV4-3 with TRBJ1-2, with D possibly being TRBD1 (6 bases). The V gene's germline CDR1 is LGHNA and CDR2 YSLEER. V was shortened by 0 bases and J by 8 bases, with 10 bases between the two germline ends. The CDR3 length is 13 residues. The CDR3 region is CASSQEGQGGYTF. As DNA, the CDR3 is TGCGCCAGCAGCCAAGAGGGACAAGGAGGCTACACCTTC.

The chain is built from TRBV7-3 and TRBJ2-2; D unresolved. Germline lookup yields CDR1 SGHTA and CDR2 FQGTGA. V gave up 5 bases and J gave up 5 bases, with 6 bases separating them. The CDR3 runs to 12 residues. The CDR3 protein is CASSPQTGELFF. CDR3 nucleotide sequence: TGTGCCAGCAGCCCCCAGACCGGGGAGCTGTTTTTT. The entire variable domain, with the rest obtained from reference TRBV7-3 and TRBJ2-2, is as follows: GAGVSQTPSNKVTEKGKYVELRCDPISGHTALYWYRQSLGQGPEFLIYFQGTGAADDSGLPNDRFFAVRPEGSVSTLKIQRTERGDSAVYLCASSPQTGELFFGEGSRLTVL.

A few counts support this clonotype. The chain has TRBV13 and TRBJ2-1; the D is unclear. This CDR3 has 16 residues. Looked up from germline, CDR1 is PRHDT and CDR2 is FYEKMQ (reference sequence). V lost 5 bases and J 0 bases, leaving 14 bases between the germline ends. CDR3 sequence: CASSGTWASSYNEQFF. Written as DNA, the CDR3 is TGTGCCAGCAGCGGTACCTGGGCGAGCTCCTACAATGAGCAGTTCTTC. The variable domain in full, completed from reference TRBV13 and TRBJ2-1, reads AAGVIQSPRHLIKEKRETATLKCYPIPRHDTVYWYQQGPGQDPQFLISFYEKMQSDKGSIPDRFSAQQFSDYHSELNMSSLELGDSALYFCASSGTWASSYNEQFFGPGTRLTVL.

This chain links TRBV7-2 with TRBJ2-6; no firm D call. Germline CDR1 SGHTA, CDR2 FQGNSA. CDR3 length: 14 amino acids. V dropped 1 base and J dropped 3 bases, with 4 bases sitting between them. The CDR3 here is CASSLVIGANVLTF. The CDR3 DNA is TGTGCCAGCAGCTTAGTGATTGGGGCCAACGTCCTGACTTTC.

This clonotype was detected ten times or more. The CDR3 nucleotides are TGCGCCAGCAGCTCAATGACTAGCGGGAGCTCCTACGAGCAGTACTTC. This codes for CASSSMTSGSSYEQYF. V and J are TRBV5-1 and TRBJ2-7; 12 positions match TRBD2. The CDR3 contains 16 residues. Germline V CDR1 and CDR2: SGHRS, YFSETQ. Trimming cost V 3 bases and J 0 bases; bases outside gene matches: 4. The full variable domain, in which reference TRBV5-1 and TRBJ2-7 provide the parts outside the CDR3, is KAGVTQTPRYLIKTRGQQVTLSCSPISGHRSVSWYQQTPGQGLQFLFEYFSETQRNKGNFPGRFSGRQFSNSRSEMNVSTLELGDSALYLCASSSMTSGSSYEQYFGPGTRLTVT.

Remarks on this clonotype: A much larger clone differs by one base, so this may be a read error. The chain combines TRBV27 with TRBJ2-1; TRBD2 is a possible D gene (6 bases). V was clipped by 6 bases and J by 9 bases, with 21 bases between them. The germline CDR1 and CDR2 sequences are MNHEY and SMNVEV (reference sequence). The CDR3 runs 15 residues. CDR3 coding DNA: TGTGCCAGCAGCTCGACCTTCAGGACTAACGGTGAGCAGTTCTTC. Translated, it gives CASSSTFRTNGEQFF.

There are many counts of this clonotype. This sequence joins TRBV5-1 and TRBJ1-2; TRBD1 might be the D (5 bases). Germline values: CDR1 SGHRS, CDR2 YFSETQ. The CDR3 has 14 residues. V lost 3 bases and J lost 4, with 13 bases in between. The CDR3 nucleotides read TGCGCCAGCAGCTCGCAGGCAGGGCGCTATGGCTACACCTTC. It codes for CASSSQAGRYGYTF.

This clonotype was seen at least ten times. The chain joins TRBV20-1 to TRBJ2-1; 9 positions match TRBD2. In germline, CDR1 is DFQATT, CDR2 SNEGSKA (reference sequence). J was trimmed by 9 bases and V by 5 bases; bases with no gene match: 11. There are 14 residues in the CDR3. The CDR3 bases are TGCAGTGCTTCTCCTAGCGGGATAACGAGTGAGCAGTTCTTC. Its protein is CSASPSGITSEQFF.